This entry lists 22 T cell receptor beta chains sequenced from one sample in a study of blood T cell repertoires in COVID-19. Profiling relied on immunoSEQ multiplex PCR, and the TCRdb table lists in-frame clones only, not all of them. The data show fewer than 200,000 clones, with 88% seen just once and 20% to 30% held by the top ten. The sample consisted of peripheral blood. The receptors derive from a man in his fifties or sixties with acute or convalescent COVID-19.

The gene calls are TRBV5-1 and TRBJ1-1, with D tentatively TRBD1 (6 bases). The CDR3 sequence is 16 residues long. Germline CDR1 and CDR2: SGHRS and YFSETQ. V gave up 2 bases and J gave up 1 base, with 15 bases separating them. DNA of the CDR3: TGCGCCAGCAGCTTTGGGGGCAAACCGCAGAACACTGAAGCTTTCTTT. This encodes CASSFGGKPQNTEAFF. The variable domain in full, completed from reference TRBV5-1 and TRBJ1-1, reads KAGVTQTPRYLIKTRGQQVTLSCSPISGHRSVSWYQQTPGQGLQFLFEYFSETQRNKGNFPGRFSGRQFSNSRSEMNVSTLELGDSALYLCASSFGGKPQNTEAFFGQGTRLTVV.

The CDR3 is CASSIRTGTMGNTEAFF. DNA of the CDR3: TGTGCCAGCAGCATCCGGACAGGAACAATGGGGAACACTGAAGCTTTCTTT. The rearrangement links TRBV7-9 to TRBJ1-1, with TRBD1 matching over 7 bases. The CDR3 totals 17 residues. The junction had 13 bases not matched to a gene; V was cut back by 5 bases and J by 1 base. The germline V gene has CDR1 SEHNR and CDR2 FQNEAQ (reference sequence).

This clone was picked up a small number of times. This chain connects TRBV5-1 to TRBJ1-1, with D possibly being TRBD1 (5 bases). The V and J ends lost 2 bases and 5 bases respectively, with 7 bases between them. Looked up from germline, CDR1 is SGHRS and CDR2 is YFSETQ. This CDR3 has 12 residues. The CDR3 DNA sequence: TGCGCCAGCAGCTTCCAGGGTACTGAAGCTTTCTTT. This codes for CASSFQGTEAFF.

This chain connects TRBV25-1 to TRBJ1-4, with D tentatively TRBD1 (5 bases). Between the trimmed V and J ends, which lost 6 bases and 6 bases, there was a span of 11 bases. Looked up from germline, CDR1 is MGHDK and CDR2 is SYGVNS. This CDR3 region has 13 residues. CDR3 coding DNA: TGTGCCAGCAGGCTGGCGGGGGATGAAAAACTGTTTTTT. Its translation is CASRLAGDEKLFF.

This chain connects TRBV7-2 to TRBJ2-5; a weak D match, TRBD1 (5 bases). Trimming shortened V by 5 bases and J by 2 bases, and 12 bases separated the two germline ends. CDR1 and CDR2 from the germline V gene are SGHTA and FQGNSA. The CDR3 has 14 residues. CDR3 loop: CASSTPGFQETQYF. CDR3 nucleotide sequence: TGTGCCAGCAGCACCCCAGGGTTTCAAGAGACCCAGTACTTC.

This chain joins TRBV5-4 and TRBJ1-6, with D unresolved. Germline values: CDR1 SGHNT, CDR2 YYREEE (reference sequence). The CDR3 extends over 15 amino acids. V shed 2 bases and J shed 0 bases, with 6 bases lying between them. CDR3 in amino acids: CASSFGSSYNSPLHF. DNA for the CDR3: TGTGCCAGCAGCTTCGGGAGCTCCTATAATTCACCCCTCCACTTT.

The table lists this clone with a few counts. The chain links TRBV12-3 or TRBV12-4 to TRBJ1-1, with 9 bases identical to TRBD1. Unmatched junction bases numbered 1, after V lost 3 bases and J lost 8 bases. This CDR3 comprises 12 residues. CDR3 residues: CASSLTGGEAFF. Here the CDR3 DNA reads TGTGCCAGCAGTTTGACAGGGGGGGAAGCTTTCTTT.

The V gene is TRBV7-2, the J gene TRBJ2-7; no clear D gene. This CDR3 has 14 residues. Germline CDR1 SGHTA, CDR2 FQGNSA. Trimming removed 1 base at V and 0 bases at J, with 7 bases between. CDR3 in DNA: TGTGCCAGCAGCTTAGGACGGAGCTCCTACGAGCAGTACTTC. Translated: CASSLGRSSYEQYF.

The chain recombines TRBV6-1 with TRBJ1-1; D gene unclear. The V gene lost 3 bases and the J gene lost 1 base, with 12 bases spanning the gap. CDR3 length: 15 residues. The germline V gene has CDR1 MNHNS and CDR2 SASEGT. CDR3 region: CASSDSGAKNTEAFF. CDR3 bases: TGTGCCAGCAGTGATAGCGGAGCAAAGAACACTGAAGCTTTCTTT.

The chain is built from TRBV5-6 and TRBJ1-2, with D perhaps matching TRBD1 (6 bases). CDR1 is SGHDT and CDR2 is YYEEEE in the germline V gene. The ends were cut back, 5 bases at V and 7 bases at J, with 9 bases in the middle. The CDR3 sequence is 11 residues long. This CDR3 is CASRLGGGYTF. DNA for the CDR3: TGTGCCAGCAGATTAGGGGGTGGCTACACCTTC.

This chain joins TRBV12-5 and TRBJ1-2; D gene ambiguous. This CDR3 is built from 14 residues. Trimming took 4 bases from V and 8 from J, leaving 17 bases between them. Germline CDR1 and CDR2: LGHNT and FRNRAP. CDR3 amino acids: CASGSEGSGRGYTF. CDR3 sequence (DNA): TGTGCTAGTGGTTCAGAGGGCTCGGGAAGAGGCTACACCTTC.

The V call is TRBV29-1, the J call TRBJ2-3; the match to TRBD2 covers 9 bases. This CDR3 comprises 17 residues. J gave up 3 bases and V 2 bases, and 12 bases lay outside the gene matches. The germline V gene encodes CDR1 SQVTM and CDR2 ANQGSEA. The CDR3 loop reads CSVELWDSGGKTDTQYF. The CDR3 region has the DNA TGCAGCGTTGAACTCTGGGATAGCGGGGGAAAAACAGATACGCAGTATTTT.

The chain joins TRBV7-2 to TRBJ2-7, with D possibly TRBD2 on 5 matching bases. V lost 4 bases and J 7 bases, leaving 14 bases between the germline ends. CDR1 and CDR2 from the germline V gene are SGHTA and FQGNSA. CDR3 length: 13 residues. CDR3 bases: TGTGCCAGCAGCTCGACCCTCACGGGGGAGCAGTACTTC. Protein product: CASSSTLTGEQYF. Based on the CDR3 plus reference TRBV7-2 and TRBJ2-7, the full variable domain is GAGVSQSPSNKVTEKGKDVELRCDPISGHTALYWYRQSLGQGLEFLIYFQGNSAPDKSGLPSDRFSAERTGGSVSTLTIQRTQQEDSAVYLCASSSTLTGEQYFGPGTRLTVT.

The chain has TRBV10-1 and TRBJ2-1; no reliable D call. The CDR3 has 19 residues. Germline values: CDR1 WNHNN, CDR2 SYGVQD (reference sequence). The V end was cut by 0 bases, the J end by 8 bases, with 26 bases between. Here the CDR3 reads CASSESPPRSSSDRDEQFF. The CDR3 DNA reads as TGCGCCAGCAGTGAGTCACCCCCCCGGAGTAGCAGTGATCGCGATGAGCAGTTCTTC.

The rearrangement uses TRBV6-4 and TRBJ2-1; 8 bases agree with TRBD2. The CDR3 is made up of 13 amino acids. V lost 1 base to trimming and J lost 13 bases; unmatched junction nucleotides: 6. In germline, CDR1 is MRHNA, CDR2 SNTAGT. The CDR3 spells CASSDFTGGRQFF. The CDR3 region has the DNA TGTGCCAGCAGTGACTTCACGGGAGGGCGACAGTTCTTC.

The chain has TRBV7-8 and TRBJ1-1; D might be TRBD1 (5 bases). Looked up from germline, CDR1 is SGHVS and CDR2 is FQNEAQ. The CDR3 extends over 13 amino acids. V lost 9 bases and J lost 9, with 20 bases in between. CDR3: CASSAGGWIKAFF. For the CDR3, the DNA is TGTGCCAGTTCGGCGGGGGGGTGGATCAAAGCTTTCTTT.

J is TRBJ1-1 and V is TRBV19; the D gene is possibly TRBD1 (5 bases). Trimming pared 4 bases from V and 0 bases from J, leaving 15 bases between. The CDR3 spans 16 residues. Per germline, CDR1 LNHDA and CDR2 SQIVND (reference sequence). CDR3 nucleotide sequence: TGTGCCAGTAGTAGGAGGGGAGGGATATTGAACACTGAAGCTTTCTTT. This translates into CASSRRGGILNTEAFF.

On this clone: Other DNA sequences from this sample encode an identical CDR3 as well. The chain uses TRBV7-3 and TRBJ2-3; 10 bases are a match to TRBD2. Per the germline V gene, CDR1 is SGHTA and CDR2 is FQGTGA. Trimming at V came to 5 bases and at J to 2 bases, leaving 4 bases not matched to a gene. CDR3 length: 15 amino acids. CDR3 sequence reads: CASSVAGGPTDTQYF. In nucleotides, the CDR3 is TGTGCCAGCAGCGTAGCGGGAGGCCCCACAGATACGCAGTATTTT.

This chain connects TRBV5-1 to TRBJ1-3, with 9 bases lining up with TRBD1. With 2 bases clipped from V and 0 bases from J, the junction kept 9 bases outside the gene matches. This CDR3 spans 18 amino acids. From germline, CDR1 is SGHRS and CDR2 YFSETQ. The CDR3 DNA follows: TGCGCCAGCAGCTTCGTCCCGGGACAGGGCAGCTCTGGAAACACCATATATTTT. Residues: CASSFVPGQGSSGNTIYF.

The count of this clone is one. This sequence joins TRBV30 and TRBJ2-1, with a possible D match to TRBD2 (6 bases). The germline CDR1 and CDR2 sequences are GTSNPN and SVGIG (reference sequence). V was cut by 8 bases and J by 0 bases, with 11 bases left in between. This CDR3 is 13 amino acids long. The CDR3 spells CAVWGDSYNEQFF. CDR3 nucleotides: TGTGCCGTTTGGGGGGACTCCTACAATGAGCAGTTCTTC.

The gene calls are TRBV14 and TRBJ2-7; D not resolved. The V and J ends lost 4 bases and 3 bases respectively, with 16 bases between them. Germline-derived CDR1 and CDR2 are SGHDN and FVKESK. The CDR3 is made up of 15 amino acids. The CDR3: CASSRGPLSLYEQYF. The CDR3 bases are TGTGCCAGCAGCCGTGGGCCCTTAAGTCTCTACGAGCAGTACTTC.

J is TRBJ2-5 and V is TRBV5-1, with D perhaps matching TRBD1 (6 bases). The V end was cut by 3 bases, the J end by 4 bases, with 13 bases between. Per germline, CDR1 SGHRS and CDR2 YFSETQ. The CDR3 has 14 amino acids. The CDR3 region is CASSSNRDGETQYF. The CDR3 nucleotides read TGCGCCAGCAGCTCGAACAGGGATGGAGAGACCCAGTACTTC. Filled out from reference TRBV5-1 and TRBJ2-5, the complete variable domain reads KAGVTQTPRYLIKTRGQQVTLSCSPISGHRSVSWYQQTPGQGLQFLFEYFSETQRNKGNFPGRFSGRQFSNSRSEMNVSTLELGDSALYLCASSSNRDGETQYFGPGTRLLVL.